This TCR beta chain derives from a study of blood T cells in healthy people across ages. Study-wide context: Per two T cells, template switching captured roughly one barcoded beta molecule. Study outcomes and limitations: In long-lived donors, naive CD4+ cell counts and diversity exceeded those of aged donors. The authors considered diversity estimates from one million T cells to be underestimates.

V dropped 3 bases and J dropped 2 bases, with 11 bases sitting between them. The CDR3 consists of 15 residues. CDR1 is SGHTA and CDR2 is FQGTGA in the germline V gene. The second PCR ran about 6 to 11 cycles with a sample-barcoded 5' primer and J-beta primers. Each cDNA molecule carried a tag from a template-switch adaptor that contained 12 random nucleotides. In TCRdb, the 5' RACE reads were re-called with MiXCR into one record per CDR3 protein. The sample consists of over 700,000 distinct CDR3 sequences, roughly 50% of them appearing once. This clonotype was seen a few times. Its target is unknown. The clonotype comes from an elderly man in good health. The sequenced sample consisted of blood. The rearrangement links TRBV7-3 to TRBJ2-1, with D tentatively TRBD1 or TRBD2 (5 bases each). CDR3 amino acids: CASSLAGTTYNEQFF. CDR3 nucleotide sequence: TGTGCCAGCAGCTTGGCAGGGACCACCTACAATGAGCAGTTCTTC. Looking up the rest from reference TRBV7-3 and TRBJ2-1 gives the full variable domain: GAGVSQTPSNKVTEKGKYVELRCDPISGHTALYWYRQSLGQGPEFLIYFQGTGAADDSGLPNDRFFAVRPEGSVSTLKIQRTERGDSAVYLCASSLAGTTYNEQFFGPGTRLTVL.